Below are 9 T cell receptor beta chains sequenced from a single sample in a study of T-cell memory formation after mild COVID-19. Using its own MiXCR run on the 5' RACE reads, TCRdb lists one record per CDR3 protein. Of just over 50,000 distinct CDR3 sequences listed, roughly a tenth are singletons. Specimen: PBMCs or a T cell subset sorted from them (not recorded which). The source of these receptors is an adult woman who had mild COVID-19 (a few samples of this study predate the infection). Cell type and time point are not known.

The rearrangement uses TRBV4-1 and TRBJ2-7, with D uncertain. CDR3 size: 14 residues. Germline assignment: CDR1 MGHRA and CDR2 YSYEKL. Trimming shortened V by 4 bases and J by 1 base, and 11 bases separated the two germline ends. CDR3 nucleotide sequence: TGCGCCAGCAGCCCCTTAACCGGGTCCTACGAGCAGTACTTC. This gives the protein CASSPLTGSYEQYF.

This chain links TRBV21-1 with TRBJ1-3; the table's D call of TRBD1 was not tested on the DNA. TRBV21-1 is assigned pseudogene status. CDR3 length: 15 residues. The CDR3 region is CASSFSGTAGNTIYF. The DNA of the CDR3 is TGTGCCAGCAGCTTCTCCGGGACAGCTGGAAACACCATATATTTT.

The V call is TRBV10-2, the J call TRBJ2-7; 8 bases map to TRBD2. Germline trimming cut 2 bases from V and 3 bases from J; bases unmatched to any gene: 6. Per the germline V gene, CDR1 is WSHSY and CDR2 is SAAADI. This CDR3 spans 15 amino acids. The CDR3: CASSEPAGAGYEQYF. The CDR3 DNA follows: TGCGCCAGCAGTGAGCCAGCGGGAGCTGGCTACGAGCAGTACTTC.

This chain joins TRBV5-5 and TRBJ2-1, with D perhaps matching TRBD1 (6 bases). Germline loops: CDR1 SGHKS, CDR2 YYEKEE (reference sequence). V lost 7 bases, J lost 6 bases, and 14 bases lay in between. This CDR3 is built from 13 residues. As DNA, the CDR3 is TGTGCCAGCGGCGGAACAGGGTTCAATGAGCAGTTCTTC. Translation gives CASGGTGFNEQFF.

This clonotype occurred a few times. The chain combines TRBV5-6 with TRBJ2-5; no clear D gene. The CDR3 runs 12 residues. Germline values: CDR1 SGHDT, CDR2 YYEEEE. Trimming stripped 2 bases from V and 5 bases from J, with 7 bases between. CDR3 coding DNA: TGTGCCAGCAGCTTATTGAAGGAGACCCAGTACTTC. Translation gives CASSLLKETQYF.

The V and J genes are TRBV9 and TRBJ2-1, with TRBD2 matching 8 bases. The J segment lost 7 bases and the V segment lost 0 bases, leaving 12 bases of the junction unmatched. Looked up from germline, CDR1 is SGDLS and CDR2 is YYNGEE. The CDR3 loop spans 17 amino acids. DNA of the CDR3: TGTGCCAGCAGCGTAGATTTGTCGGGGGGGCTTAGAAATGAGCAGTTCTTC. Encoded protein: CASSVDLSGGLRNEQFF.

There are many counts of this clonotype. The chain has TRBV20-1 and TRBJ2-7; D unclear. CDR3 size: 15 residues. The germline V and J ends were trimmed by 0 bases and 2 bases, with 14 bases remaining between them. Germline CDR1 DFQATT, CDR2 SNEGSKA (reference sequence). CDR3 DNA: TGCAGTGCTAGAGATCTCGACTCCTCCCCCTACGAGCAGTACTTC. Its protein product is CSARDLDSSPYEQYF.

The chain uses TRBV20-1 and TRBJ1-2, with 7 bases that match TRBD1. CDR3 length: 15 amino acids. Per the germline V gene, CDR1 is DFQATT and CDR2 is SNEGSKA (reference sequence). J gave up 5 bases and V 5 bases, and 14 bases lay outside the gene matches. The CDR3 coding sequence is TGCAGTGCTGTCTACCCAGCCGGGACAGCATATGGCTACACCTTC. This encodes CSAVYPAGTAYGYTF.

This clonotype was observed many times. The rearrangement uses TRBV7-8 and TRBJ2-5; D is perhaps TRBD1 (6 bases). Germline CDR1 reads SGHVS; CDR2 reads FQNEAQ. The CDR3 extends over 15 amino acids. Trimming pared 5 bases from V and 3 bases from J, leaving 16 bases between. The CDR3: CASSPRWDIKETQYF. CDR3 coding DNA: TGTGCCAGCAGCCCTCGCTGGGACATAAAAGAGACCCAGTACTTC.